This entry is about one T cell receptor beta chain. This CDR3 is built from 11 residues. Losses at the gene ends were 5 bases for V and 7 bases for J; bases not matched to a gene: 2. Germline lookup yields CDR1 SNHLY and CDR2 FYNNEI. The source of the sample is a study of blood T cell repertoires in COVID-19. Background on the study: The United States, Italy and Spain provided the acute and convalescent COVID-19 samples.

Clones were read by immunoSEQ multiplex PCR, and TCRdb kept only the in-frame ones, dropping some. The data hold around 230,000 clones, with roughly 86% observed a single time. The study drew participants aged about 18 to 95 years from 20 to 30 US areas. Which cohort a participant joined came from the clinical history participants gave. The receptor comes from a woman aged 35 to 49 with acute COVID-19. This chain connects TRBV2 to TRBJ2-7; 7 positions agree with TRBD2. Sequenced material: PBMCs or T cells enriched from blood (not recorded which). CDR3 loop: CASSREGEQYF. Written as DNA, the CDR3 is TGTGCCAGCAGTAGGGAGGGAGAGCAGTACTTC. Full variable domain (remainder filled in from reference TRBV2 and TRBJ2-7): EPEVTQTPSHQVTQMGQEVILRCVPISNHLYFYWYRQILGQKVEFLVSFYNNEISEKSEIFDDQFSVERPDGSNFTLKIRSTKLEDSAMYFCASSREGEQYFGPGTRLTVT.